What follows are 18 T cell receptor beta chains derived from one specimen sequenced in a study of blood T cell repertoires in COVID-19. The assay was immunoSEQ multiplex PCR, and TCRdb's table has in-frame clones only and misses some. There are over 45,000 clones in the sample; approximately 80% occur only once, and around 20% lies in the top ten. The material sequenced was peripheral blood. Receptors originate from a human donor with active or convalescent COVID-19. The donor label of this sample is uncertain.

This clone was observed a single time. This chain uses TRBV19 with TRBJ2-7; D possibly corresponds to TRBD1 (6 bases). Germline CDR1 reads LNHDA; CDR2 reads SQIVND (reference sequence). The CDR3 is made up of 14 amino acids. Trimming shortened V by 5 bases and J by 5 bases, and 16 bases separated the two germline ends. The CDR3: CASSPGHGVNEQYF. The CDR3 DNA follows: TGTGCCAGTAGTCCGGGACACGGTGTAAACGAGCAGTACTTC. The full variable domain, rest sourced from reference TRBV19 and TRBJ2-7, is DGGITQSPKYLFRKEGQNVTLSCEQNLNHDAMYWYRQDPGQGLRLIYYSQIVNDFQKGDIAEGYSVSREKKESFPLTVTSAQKNPTAFYLCASSPGHGVNEQYFGPGTRLTVT.

V and J are TRBV18 and TRBJ1-2; no clear D gene. Per the germline V gene, CDR1 is KGHSH and CDR2 is LQKENI. The CDR3 spans 14 residues. V lost 2 bases and J lost 2, with 9 bases in between. CDR3 coding DNA: TGTGCCAGCTCACCAGGGGAGGGAAACTATGGCTACACCTTC. This sequence encodes CASSPGEGNYGYTF.

The table lists this clone with a count of one. The V gene is TRBV6-5, the J gene TRBJ1-1; D perhaps matches TRBD1 (5 bases). Between the trimmed V and J ends, which lost 4 bases and 5 bases, there was a span of 8 bases. This CDR3 is built from 12 residues. Germline assignment: CDR1 MNHEY and CDR2 SVGAGI. The CDR3 reads CASSSRVTEAFF. The CDR3 DNA follows: TGTGCCAGCAGTTCCAGGGTAACTGAAGCTTTCTTT.

The J gene is TRBJ2-1, the V gene TRBV11-2, with D tentatively TRBD1 (6 bases). The germline V and J ends were trimmed by 2 bases and 9 bases, with 17 bases remaining between them. CDR3 length: 15 residues. Germline V gene lookup returns CDR1 SGHAT and CDR2 FQNNGV. CDR3: CASSLLQGFRGEQFF. CDR3 bases: TGTGCCAGCAGCTTACTACAGGGATTCCGCGGTGAGCAGTTCTTC.

In DNA, the CDR3 is TGTGCCAGCAGTCTCCTGACAGGGCTAGAGACCCAGTACTTC. Residues: CASSLLTGLETQYF. The chain couples TRBV28 to TRBJ2-5; TRBD1 matches 7 bases. The CDR3 spans 14 residues. V was clipped by 5 bases and J by 4 bases; unmatched bases: 7. CDR1 and CDR2 (germline): MDHEN, SYDVKM.

This clone was seen once. Here the CDR3 DNA reads TGCGCCAGCAGCCAAGCTCAGGGCAGTGACGAGCAGTACTTC. As protein: CASSQAQGSDEQYF. The chain recombines TRBV4-3 with TRBJ2-7, with D possibly matching TRBD1 (5 bases). Looked up from germline, CDR1 is LGHNA and CDR2 is YSLEER. Trimming took off 1 base at V and 5 bases at J, with 12 bases between the two ends. The CDR3 is 14 residues long.

The chain joins TRBV5-6 to TRBJ1-6, with D perhaps TRBD1 (5 bases). The CDR3 length is 14 residues. The germline gives CDR1 SGHDT, CDR2 YYEEEE. Trimming removed 0 bases from V and 6 bases from J, with 7 bases in between. Here the CDR3 reads CASSLGGTNSPLHF. Here the CDR3 DNA reads TGTGCCAGCAGCTTGGGGGGCACTAATTCACCCCTCCACTTT.

The chain carries TRBV27 and TRBJ1-5; TRBD1 matches 8 bases. V lost 5 bases and J lost 9; bases outside the gene matches: 12. The CDR3 has 15 residues. Germline CDR1 is MNHEY and CDR2 is SMNVEV (reference sequence). The CDR3 spells CASSPWTGRLRPQHF. The CDR3 nucleotides are TGTGCCAGCAGTCCGTGGACAGGGCGGCTTAGGCCCCAGCATTTT.

This clone came up a few times. The chain couples TRBV6-5 to TRBJ1-3, with TRBD1 matching 9 bases. Trimming removed 5 bases from V and 1 base from J; junction bases left unmatched: 3. Germline CDR1 and CDR2: MNHEY and SVGAGI. There are 15 residues in the CDR3. This CDR3 is CASSRDRVSGNTIYF. Here the CDR3 DNA reads TGTGCCAGCAGTCGGGACAGGGTATCTGGAAACACCATATATTTT.

This sequence joins TRBV7-9 and TRBJ1-1; no clear D. Germline lookup yields CDR1 SEHNR and CDR2 FQNEAQ (reference sequence). The CDR3 is 16 residues long. Deletions cut 0 bases from V and 4 bases from J, with 15 bases between. The DNA of the CDR3 is TGTGCCAGCAGCTTAGCCCCTTTCACTGGGCCCACTGAAGCTTTCTTT. Protein: CASSLAPFTGPTEAFF.

The gene calls are TRBV29-1 and TRBJ2-2; 8 bases agree with TRBD2. V lost 0 bases to trimming and J lost 5 bases; unmatched junction nucleotides: 14. This CDR3 has 18 residues. CDR1 SQVTM and CDR2 ANQGSEA come from the germline V gene. The CDR3 DNA reads as TGCAGCGTTGAAGATCTCCCGGGACTAGACCAAAAAACCGGGGAGCTGTTTTTT. It is translated as CSVEDLPGLDQKTGELFF.

V usage is TRBV27 and J usage is TRBJ2-3; TRBD2 matches at 11 bases. There are 18 residues in the CDR3. Germline CDR1 and CDR2: MNHEY and SMNVEV (reference sequence). V shed 4 bases, J shed 8 bases, and the junction held 17 bases outside the gene matches. The CDR3 reads CASSSRASSGRPRATQYF. CDR3 bases: TGTGCCAGCAGTTCGCGGGCCTCTAGCGGGAGGCCGCGTGCTACGCAGTATTTT.

This rearrangement joins TRBV9 to TRBJ1-3; D remains ambiguous. The CDR3 consists of 16 residues. Trimming took 7 bases from V and 0 from J, leaving 17 bases between them. Looked up from germline, CDR1 is SGDLS and CDR2 is YYNGEE. The CDR3 nucleotides read TGTGCCAGCGGTAGAGGAGGGTTGAACTCTGGAAACACCATATATTTT. It is translated as CASGRGGLNSGNTIYF.

With regard to this clone: Other DNA sequences of this sample code for an identical CDR3. This chain connects TRBV11-3 to TRBJ2-2; the match to TRBD2 covers 12 bases. Germline CDR1 reads SGHNT; CDR2 reads YENEEA. The V gene end was trimmed by 3 bases and the J gene end by 1 base; junction bases not matched to a gene: 3. This CDR3 is built from 17 residues. CDR3 nucleotides: TGTGCCAGCAGCTTTCAACTAGCGGGGGGGAACACCGGGGAGCTGTTTTTT. This gives the protein CASSFQLAGGNTGELFF.

The rearrangement uses TRBV29-1 and TRBJ2-2; D gene unclear. The CDR3 has 17 amino acids. V lost 0 bases, J lost 4 bases, and 18 bases lay in between. Looked up from germline, CDR1 is SQVTM and CDR2 is ANQGSEA. The CDR3 loop reads CSVEERRRHLPTGELFF. The DNA of the CDR3 is TGCAGCGTTGAAGAGAGAAGGCGGCATCTACCCACCGGGGAGCTGTTTTTT.

The chain joins TRBV29-1 to TRBJ1-2; 7 bases line up with TRBD1. The CDR3 is 14 amino acids. CDR1 SQVTM and CDR2 ANQGSEA come from the germline V gene. Trimming removed 5 bases from V and 7 bases from J; junction bases left unmatched: 13. The CDR3 is CSVYRDSGPSGYTF. The CDR3 DNA follows: TGCAGCGTTTACCGGGACAGCGGACCCTCTGGCTACACCTTC.

With respect to this clone: The same CDR3 is also encoded by other DNA sequences in this sample. The chain employs TRBV9 and TRBJ1-3; D gene ambiguous. With 0 bases removed from V and 0 bases from J, the gap between germline ends came to 4 bases. Germline CDR1 and CDR2: SGDLS and YYNGEE. The CDR3 runs to 14 residues. CDR3 nucleotide sequence: TGTGCCAGCAGCGTAGCAGTCTCTGGAAACACCATATATTTT. It yields the protein CASSVAVSGNTIYF. Full variable domain (rest looked up from reference TRBV9 and TRBJ1-3): DSGVTQTPKHLITATGQRVTLRCSPRSGDLSVYWYQQSLDQGLQFLIQYYNGEERAKGNILERFSAQQFPDLHSELNLSSLELGDSALYFCASSVAVSGNTIYFGEGSWLTVV.

This chain joins TRBV6-6 and TRBJ2-7; 7 bases are shared with TRBD2. This CDR3 is built from 15 residues. After removal of 6 bases from V and 4 bases from J, the junction contained 12 bases not matched to a gene. CDR1 is MNHNY and CDR2 is SVGAGI in the germline V gene (reference sequence). The CDR3 DNA reads as TGTGCCAGCAGCCATCCGGGACTACGACCTTACGAGCAGTACTTC. This gives the protein CASSHPGLRPYEQYF.